This TCR beta chain comes out of a study of blood T cells in healthy people across ages. Sample-barcoded 5' priming and a J-beta primer mix drove a second PCR of roughly 7 to 11 cycles. TCRdb reanalysed the 5' RACE reads using MiXCR and keeps one entry per CDR3 protein. The data show more than 650,000 distinct CDR3 sequences, with roughly 25% seen just once and over 2.5% held by the top ten. In germline, CDR1 is SGHRS, CDR2 YFSETQ. With 0 bases removed from V and 2 bases from J, the gap between germline ends came to 14 bases. The CDR3 spans 16 residues. In this sample, this clonotype turned up a few times. These data are also associated with another study on T cells of mothers and their children. As that study records: Donation was provided by three healthy Caucasian mothers along with their six children. The entire RNA extract went into cDNA synthesis at about 1.5 ug per 15 ul.

Material: blood. This clonotype was obtained from a boy under 18 in good health. The J gene is TRBJ2-5, the V gene TRBV5-1, with D maybe TRBD1 (6 bases). The CDR3 here is CASSLEARGGQETQYF. The CDR3 DNA is TGCGCCAGCAGCTTGGAAGCCAGGGGTGGTCAAGAGACCCAGTACTTC.